This T cell receptor beta chain derives from a study of T cell clones after liver transplantation. Data came from immunoSEQ multiplex PCR; TCRdb stores just in-frame clones and leaves some out. This table holds more than 5,000 clones, roughly 78% found once. As to this clone: The junction shows a germline mismatch at one end, possibly a read error. Other DNA variants within this sample encode the same CDR3.

This CDR3 contains 16 residues. Per germline, CDR1 SGHAT and CDR2 FQNNGV. This clonotype was obtained from a human patient who received a liver transplant. Some T cells may trace back to the graft donor. The sample in question was CD8+ T cells from blood, obtained 24 months after liver transplant. J is TRBJ2-7 and V is TRBV11-2; 7 bases line up with TRBD2. CDR3 coding DNA: TGTGCCAGCAGCTTAGAAGCAGCGGGGTTCCCCCTCGAGCAGTATTTC. Protein sequence: CASSLEAAGFPLEQYF.